This TCR beta chain is drawn from a study of T cells in Graves' hyperthyroidism and ophthalmopathy. The CDR3 regions of TCR beta were amplified from RNA transcripts. With the HTBI primer set, the TCR CDR3 went through a first round of RT-PCR. TCRdb itself ran the multiplex PCR reads through MiXCR, one entry per CDR3 protein. This table has hundreds of thousands of distinct CDR3 sequences, approximately 17% appearing once. The clonotype comes from a woman aged 18-30 years with Graves' ophthalmopathy. The sequencing input was blood.

CDR3 nucleotides: TGCGCCAGCAGCCCGTCCCGGGACATGCTGCCCCAGCATTTT. Protein product: CASSPSRDMLPQHF. The rearrangement links TRBV4-3 to TRBJ1-5, with TRBD1 as a possible D gene (6 bases). Between the trimmed V and J ends, which lost 4 bases and 9 bases, there was a span of 16 bases. Germline CDR1 and CDR2: LGHNA and YSLEER. This CDR3 contains 14 residues.